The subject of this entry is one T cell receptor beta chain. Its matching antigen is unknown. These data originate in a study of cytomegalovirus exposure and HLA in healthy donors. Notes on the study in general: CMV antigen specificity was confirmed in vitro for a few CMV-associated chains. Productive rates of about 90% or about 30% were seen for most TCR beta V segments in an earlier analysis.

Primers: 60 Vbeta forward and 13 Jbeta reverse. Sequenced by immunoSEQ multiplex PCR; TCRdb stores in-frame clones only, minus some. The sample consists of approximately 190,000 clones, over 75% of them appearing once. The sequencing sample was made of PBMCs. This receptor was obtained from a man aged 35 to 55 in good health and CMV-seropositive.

In DNA, the CDR3 is TGTGCCAGCAGTGAAGGGACAGGGAATGAAAAACTGTTTTTT. Protein product: CASSEGTGNEKLFF. The chain has TRBV2 and TRBJ1-4; 8 positions agree with TRBD1. CDR3 length: 14 amino acids. The germline V gene has CDR1 SNHLY and CDR2 FYNNEI. Trimming took 1 base from V and 5 from J; bases not matched to a gene: 0.